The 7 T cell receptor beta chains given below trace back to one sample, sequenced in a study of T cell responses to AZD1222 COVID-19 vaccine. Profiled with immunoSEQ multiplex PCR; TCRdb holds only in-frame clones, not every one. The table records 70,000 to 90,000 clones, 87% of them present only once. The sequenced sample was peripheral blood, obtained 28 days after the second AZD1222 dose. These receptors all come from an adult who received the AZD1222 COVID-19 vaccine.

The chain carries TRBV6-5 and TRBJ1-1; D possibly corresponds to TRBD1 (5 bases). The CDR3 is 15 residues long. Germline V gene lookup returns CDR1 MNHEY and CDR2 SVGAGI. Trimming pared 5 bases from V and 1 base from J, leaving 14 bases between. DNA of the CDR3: TGTGCCAGCAGTCCACTGCTAACAGGGAACACTGAAGCTTTCTTT. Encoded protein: CASSPLLTGNTEAFF.

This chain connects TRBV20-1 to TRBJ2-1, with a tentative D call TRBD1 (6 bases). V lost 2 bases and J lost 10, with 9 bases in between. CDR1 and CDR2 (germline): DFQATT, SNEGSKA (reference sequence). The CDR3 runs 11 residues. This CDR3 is CSARKDSEQFF. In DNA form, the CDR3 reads TGCAGTGCTAGAAAGGACAGCGAGCAGTTCTTC.

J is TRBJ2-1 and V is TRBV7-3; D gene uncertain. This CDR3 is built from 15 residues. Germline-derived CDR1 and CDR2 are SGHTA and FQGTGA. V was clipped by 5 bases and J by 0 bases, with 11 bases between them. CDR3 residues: CASSPFQSSYNEQFF. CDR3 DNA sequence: TGTGCCAGCAGCCCCTTTCAGAGCTCCTACAATGAGCAGTTCTTC.

This CDR3 is CASSLPRLAGIQYF. In nucleotides, the CDR3 is TGTGCCAGCAGTTTACCAAGACTAGCGGGGATCCAGTACTTC. This chain joins TRBV28 and TRBJ2-5; 11 bases fit TRBD2. Germline trimming cut 2 bases from V and 10 bases from J; bases unmatched to any gene: 6. CDR1 MDHEN and CDR2 SYDVKM come from the germline V gene. The CDR3 contains 14 residues.

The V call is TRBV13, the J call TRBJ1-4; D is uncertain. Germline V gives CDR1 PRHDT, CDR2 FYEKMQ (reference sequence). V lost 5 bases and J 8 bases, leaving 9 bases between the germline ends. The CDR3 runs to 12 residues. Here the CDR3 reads CASSHSGEKLFF. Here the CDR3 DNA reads TGTGCCAGCAGCCATTCCGGGGAAAAACTGTTTTTT.

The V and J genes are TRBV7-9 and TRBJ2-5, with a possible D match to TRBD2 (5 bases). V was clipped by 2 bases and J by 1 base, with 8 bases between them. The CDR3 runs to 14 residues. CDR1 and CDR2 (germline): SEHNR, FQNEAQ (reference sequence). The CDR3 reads CASSLNLAQETQYF. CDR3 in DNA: TGTGCCAGCAGCTTAAACCTAGCCCAAGAGACCCAGTACTTC. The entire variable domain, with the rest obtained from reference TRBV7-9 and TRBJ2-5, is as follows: DTGVSQNPRHKITKRGQNVTFRCDPISEHNRLYWYRQTLGQGPEFLTYFQNEAQLEKSRLLSDRFSAERPKGSFSTLEIQRTEQGDSAMYLCASSLNLAQETQYFGPGTRLLVL.

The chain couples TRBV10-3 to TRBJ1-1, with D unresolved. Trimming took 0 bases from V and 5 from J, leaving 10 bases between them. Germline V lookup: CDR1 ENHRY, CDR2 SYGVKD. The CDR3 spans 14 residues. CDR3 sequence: CAISESFDETEAFF. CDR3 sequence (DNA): TGTGCCATCAGTGAGTCTTTCGACGAGACTGAAGCTTTCTTT.